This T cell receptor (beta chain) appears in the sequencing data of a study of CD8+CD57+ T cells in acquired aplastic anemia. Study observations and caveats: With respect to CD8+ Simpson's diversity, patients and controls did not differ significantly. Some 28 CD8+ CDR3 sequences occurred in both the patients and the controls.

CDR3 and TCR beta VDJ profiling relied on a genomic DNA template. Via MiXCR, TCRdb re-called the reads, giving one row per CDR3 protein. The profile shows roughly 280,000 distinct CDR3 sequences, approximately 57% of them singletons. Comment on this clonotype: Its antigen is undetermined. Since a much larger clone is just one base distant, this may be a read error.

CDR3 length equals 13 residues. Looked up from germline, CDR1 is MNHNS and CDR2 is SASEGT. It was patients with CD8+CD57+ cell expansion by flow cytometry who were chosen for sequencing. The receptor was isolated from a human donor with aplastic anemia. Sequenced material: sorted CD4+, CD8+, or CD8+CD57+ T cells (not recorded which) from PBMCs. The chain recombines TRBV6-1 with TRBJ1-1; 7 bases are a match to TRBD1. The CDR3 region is CASRKQGYTGAFF. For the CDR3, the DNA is TGTGCCAGCAGAAAACAGGGGTACACTGGAGCTTTCTTT.